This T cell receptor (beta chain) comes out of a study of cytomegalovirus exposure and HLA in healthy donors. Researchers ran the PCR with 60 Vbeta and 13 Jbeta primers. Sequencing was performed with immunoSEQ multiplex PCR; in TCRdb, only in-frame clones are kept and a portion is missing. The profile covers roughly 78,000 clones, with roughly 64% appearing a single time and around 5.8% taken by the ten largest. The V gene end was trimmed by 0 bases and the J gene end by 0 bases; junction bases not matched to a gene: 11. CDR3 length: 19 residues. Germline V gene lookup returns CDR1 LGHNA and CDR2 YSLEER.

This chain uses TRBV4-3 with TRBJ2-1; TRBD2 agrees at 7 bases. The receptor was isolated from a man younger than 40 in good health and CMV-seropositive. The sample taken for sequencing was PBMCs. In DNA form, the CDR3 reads TGCGCCAGCAGCCAAGATAGGGATTTAGCGGGCAACTCCTACAATGAGCAGTTCTTC. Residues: CASSQDRDLAGNSYNEQFF.